Following are 31 T cell receptor beta chains from one sample sequenced in a study of cytomegalovirus exposure and HLA in healthy donors. Method: immunoSEQ multiplex PCR; TCRdb's copy keeps in-frame clones and lacks some. The table shows about 160,000 clones, with around 82% occurring only once. Sequencing was carried out using PBMCs. The receptors here all came from a man in his thirties or forties in good health and CMV-seropositive.

J is TRBJ2-2 and V is TRBV5-6; 10 nucleotides line up with TRBD2. This CDR3 contains 16 residues. Looked up from germline, CDR1 is SGHDT and CDR2 is YYEEEE. V gave up 0 bases and J gave up 3 bases; unmatched junction bases: 2. In nucleotides, the CDR3 is TGTGCCAGCAGCTTGGGGCTAGCGGGGGACACCGGGGAGCTGTTTTTT. Translating gives CASSLGLAGDTGELFF.

The chain uses TRBV28 and TRBJ2-1; TRBD2 might be the D (7 bases). The CDR3 has 18 residues. V gave up 6 bases and J gave up 1 base, with 22 bases separating them. CDR1 and CDR2 from the germline V gene are MDHEN and SYDVKM. CDR3 protein: CASSSRGGSLSSYNEQFF. In DNA form, the CDR3 reads TGTGCCAGCAGCTCGAGGGGGGGGTCCCTCTCTTCCTACAATGAGCAGTTCTTC.

The chain has TRBV5-6 and TRBJ2-7; the D gene is possibly TRBD1 (6 bases). The CDR3 is made up of 14 amino acids. Per the germline V gene, CDR1 is SGHDT and CDR2 is YYEEEE. With 4 bases removed from V and 3 bases from J, the gap between germline ends came to 14 bases. In nucleotides, the CDR3 is TGTGCCAGCAGCGATGACAGGACCTACTACGAGCAGTACTTC. Protein sequence: CASSDDRTYYEQYF.

This chain uses TRBV28 with TRBJ1-3, with a tentative D call TRBD1 (6 bases). There are 17 residues in the CDR3. V dropped 3 bases and J dropped 0 bases, with 15 bases sitting between them. Germline CDR1 is MDHEN and CDR2 is SYDVKM. The CDR3: CASSFWGGASSGNTIYF. The CDR3 region has the DNA TGTGCCAGCAGTTTTTGGGGGGGGGCCAGCTCTGGAAACACCATATATTTT.

The V gene is TRBV2, the J gene TRBJ1-1; D is possibly TRBD1 (6 bases). Germline CDR1 reads SNHLY; CDR2 reads FYNNEI. Between the trimmed V and J ends, which lost 7 bases and 3 bases, there was a span of 15 bases. The CDR3 sequence is 14 residues long. The CDR3 loop reads CASKSGTPYTEAFF. The CDR3 DNA reads as TGTGCCAGCAAATCCGGGACACCCTACACTGAAGCTTTCTTT.

The V call is TRBV11-2, the J call TRBJ1-1, with D perhaps matching TRBD1 (5 bases). Trimming took 3 bases from V and 2 from J, leaving 16 bases between them. The CDR3 is 16 residues long. The germline V gene encodes CDR1 SGHAT and CDR2 FQNNGV. CDR3 region: CASSFPADSSNTEAFF. The DNA of the CDR3 is TGTGCCAGCAGCTTCCCCGCCGACAGTTCTAACACTGAAGCTTTCTTT.

The genes are TRBV29-1 and TRBJ1-3; D not resolved. The CDR3 is 14 residues long. The V and J ends lost 2 bases and 3 bases respectively, with 11 bases between them. Germline values: CDR1 SQVTM, CDR2 ANQGSEA. This CDR3 reads CSVENRKDGNTIYF. The CDR3 DNA reads as TGCAGCGTTGAAAACAGAAAAGATGGAAACACCATATATTTT.

The CDR3 nucleotides read TGCAGCGTGTCGGGGGGACCTTTTAATGAGCAGTTCTTC. Its translation: CSVSGGPFNEQFF. This chain links TRBV29-1 with TRBJ2-1; 7 nucleotides line up with TRBD2. The CDR3 is made up of 13 amino acids. Per germline, CDR1 SQVTM and CDR2 ANQGSEA. Germline trimming cut 6 bases from V and 7 bases from J; bases unmatched to any gene: 9.

V gene TRBV7-2 combines with J gene TRBJ1-5; tentative D call: TRBD1 (5 bases). There are 14 residues in the CDR3. V dropped 0 bases and J dropped 5 bases, with 8 bases sitting between them. CDR1 is SGHTA, CDR2 FQGNSA, per germline. The CDR3 bases are TGTGCCAGCAGCTTAGCACAGGCCGATCAGCCCCAGCATTTT. Its protein is CASSLAQADQPQHF.

The CDR3 DNA reads TGTGCTAGTGGCAAAGGACTATCCTACGAGCAGTACTTC. It specifies CASGKGLSYEQYF. This chain links TRBV12-5 with TRBJ2-7; TRBD2 might be the D (6 bases). CDR3 length: 13 residues. Per the germline V gene, CDR1 is LGHNT and CDR2 is FRNRAP. Between the trimmed V and J ends, which lost 6 bases and 1 base, there was a span of 10 bases.

Remarks on this clone: Mismatch with germline at one junction end may stem from a read error. The chain recombines TRBV7-2 with TRBJ2-7; D not certain. The CDR3 consists of 14 residues. Germline V gene data show CDR1 as SGHTA and CDR2 as FQGNSA. The CDR3, as DNA: TGTGCCAGCAGCTTAGTTGGCAGTTCCTTCGAGCAGTACTTC. Translated, it gives CASSLVGSSFEQYF.

The chain links TRBV7-6 to TRBJ2-3; a weak D match, TRBD1 (6 bases). Trimming shortened V by 1 base and J by 0 bases, and 11 bases separated the two germline ends. The CDR3 totals 16 residues. Germline V gives CDR1 SGHVS, CDR2 FNYEAQ. CDR3 loop: CASSLGRGQSTDTQYF. The CDR3 region has the DNA TGTGCCAGCAGCTTAGGCAGGGGCCAGAGCACAGATACGCAGTATTTT.

The J gene is TRBJ1-5, the V gene TRBV7-4; 8 nucleotides agree with TRBD1. This CDR3 spans 15 amino acids. Per the germline V gene, CDR1 is SGHVT and CDR2 is SQSDAQ. V lost 6 bases and J lost 2; bases outside the gene matches: 6. In DNA, the CDR3 is TGTGCCAGCAGTTTCCCGGGACAGGGCAATCAGCCCCAGCATTTT. Translated, it gives CASSFPGQGNQPQHF.

The chain uses TRBV5-6 and TRBJ1-2; tentatively, D is TRBD1 (6 bases). Trimming removed 4 bases at V and 11 bases at J, with 15 bases between. The germline gives CDR1 SGHDT, CDR2 YYEEEE. The CDR3 runs 12 residues. The CDR3 spells CASSPGGGQYTF. CDR3 nucleotide sequence: TGTGCCAGCAGCCCCGGGGGGGGGCAGTACACCTTC.

The V and J genes are TRBV9 and TRBJ1-1, with D maybe TRBD1 (5 bases). Trimming took off 3 bases at V and 4 bases at J, with 10 bases between the two ends. The CDR3 totals 13 residues. The germline V gene encodes CDR1 SGDLS and CDR2 YYNGEE. The CDR3 protein is CASSGGEGTEAFF. The CDR3 nucleotides are TGTGCCAGCAGCGGAGGGGAGGGCACTGAAGCTTTCTTT.

The chain uses TRBV28 and TRBJ1-2; 8 bases are shared with TRBD1. Unmatched junction bases numbered 3, after V lost 6 bases and J lost 3 bases. The CDR3 covers 13 residues. Germline V lookup: CDR1 MDHEN, CDR2 SYDVKM. The CDR3 region is CASRVDRDYGYTF. CDR3 in DNA: TGTGCCAGCAGGGTGGACAGGGACTATGGCTACACCTTC.

V gene TRBV30 combines with J gene TRBJ1-2; D remains ambiguous. There are 13 residues in the CDR3. The germline V gene has CDR1 GTSNPN and CDR2 SVGIG (reference sequence). V lost 0 bases, J lost 2 bases, and 7 bases lay in between. The CDR3 nucleotides read TGTGCCTGGAGTGTACGGCGGAACTATGGCTACACCTTC. Translating gives CAWSVRRNYGYTF.

This sequence joins TRBV10-3 and TRBJ1-2; 7 bases align to TRBD1. The ends lost 0 bases at V and 8 bases at J; junction bases unmatched: 3. Germline CDR1 reads ENHRY; CDR2 reads SYGVKD. This CDR3 has 13 residues. The CDR3 region has the DNA TGTGCCATCAGTGAGTCTCAGGGGGAGGGCTACACCTTC. Amino acid sequence: CAISESQGEGYTF.

This chain uses TRBV6-5 with TRBJ1-1; TRBD1 agrees at 8 bases. Germline-derived CDR1 and CDR2 are MNHEY and SVGAGI. The CDR3 is 15 amino acids. The junction had 5 bases not matched to a gene; V was cut back by 3 bases and J by 2 bases. DNA of the CDR3: TGTGCCAGCAGTTATACGACAGGGGATAACACTGAAGCTTTCTTT. Translating gives CASSYTTGDNTEAFF.

The chain combines TRBV5-6 with TRBJ2-7, with 10 nucleotides matching TRBD1. Germline V CDR1 and CDR2: SGHDT, YYEEEE. The CDR3 has 14 amino acids. Trimming cost V 4 bases and J 4 bases; bases outside gene matches: 5. CDR3 sequence reads: CASSPGQGGYEQYF. The CDR3 DNA reads as TGTGCCAGCAGCCCCGGACAGGGGGGGTACGAGCAGTACTTC.

Only a few counts were recorded for this clone. V and J are TRBV29-1 and TRBJ2-5; D is possibly TRBD1 (6 bases). Germline lookup yields CDR1 SQVTM and CDR2 ANQGSEA. With 6 bases removed from V and 5 bases from J, the gap between germline ends came to 10 bases. CDR3 size: 11 residues. CDR3 loop: CSVTGLETQYF. CDR3 DNA: TGCAGCGTAACAGGGTTGGAGACCCAGTACTTC.

The chain employs TRBV29-1 and TRBJ1-2; maybe TRBD1 (5 bases). The CDR3 is made up of 12 amino acids. V was pared by 2 bases and J by 8 bases, with 12 bases between. The germline V gene encodes CDR1 SQVTM and CDR2 ANQGSEA. The chain's CDR3 is CSVEQGFEGYTF. The DNA of the CDR3 is TGCAGCGTTGAACAGGGATTCGAGGGCTACACCTTC.

The chain employs TRBV6-5 and TRBJ1-5; D may be TRBD1 (6 bases). Germline CDR1 is MNHEY and CDR2 is SVGAGI. The CDR3 is 13 residues long. Trimming pared 7 bases from V and 5 bases from J, leaving 12 bases between. The CDR3 spells CASTGGRHQPQHF. CDR3 nucleotide sequence: TGTGCCAGCACGGGGGGCCGCCATCAGCCCCAGCATTTT.

The CDR3 nucleotides are TGCGCCAGCAGCCTCGAGGGGGGGTTTGAAGCTTTCTTT. It specifies CASSLEGGFEAFF. The chain has TRBV5-1 and TRBJ1-1, with D maybe TRBD1 (6 bases). Trimming cost V 4 bases and J 7 bases, with 14 bases left between them. CDR3 length: 13 residues. The germline CDR1 and CDR2 sequences are SGHRS and YFSETQ.

This clone appeared once. V and J are TRBV7-3 and TRBJ2-1, with a tentative D call TRBD1 (5 bases). The germline CDR1 and CDR2 sequences are SGHTA and FQGTGA. Trimming removed 4 bases from V and 6 bases from J, with 16 bases in between. This CDR3 spans 15 amino acids. The CDR3: CASSSGQTGGNEQFF. CDR3 DNA sequence: TGTGCCAGCAGCTCAGGACAAACAGGCGGCAATGAGCAGTTCTTC.

This clone has just one count. The chain carries TRBV7-7 and TRBJ1-4; perhaps TRBD1 as D (5 bases). Germline loops: CDR1 SSHAT, CDR2 FNYEAQ (reference sequence). This CDR3 is 15 amino acids long. Trimming removed 5 bases at V and 5 bases at J, with 15 bases between. CDR3 DNA: TGTGCCAGCAGCATACGGGCAGGGCTAAATGAAAAACTGTTTTTT. This codes for CASSIRAGLNEKLFF.

The chain combines TRBV19 with TRBJ2-3; 13 nucleotides align to TRBD2. Germline CDR1 is LNHDA and CDR2 is SQIVND (reference sequence). CDR3 length: 16 amino acids. Germline trimming cut 7 bases from V and 6 bases from J; bases unmatched to any gene: 10. CDR3: CASTRSTSGRADTQYF. DNA of the CDR3: TGTGCCAGTACCAGATCCACTAGCGGGAGGGCCGATACGCAGTATTTT. Based on the CDR3 plus reference TRBV19 and TRBJ2-3, the full variable domain is DGGITQSPKYLFRKEGQNVTLSCEQNLNHDAMYWYRQDPGQGLRLIYYSQIVNDFQKGDIAEGYSVSREKKESFPLTVTSAQKNPTAFYLCASTRSTSGRADTQYFGPGTRLTVL.

This clone came up once. The chain is built from TRBV5-1 and TRBJ1-2; TRBD1 matches 9 bases. CDR1 is SGHRS and CDR2 is YFSETQ in the germline V gene. The J segment lost 2 bases and the V segment lost 4 bases, leaving 3 bases of the junction unmatched. The CDR3 is 14 residues long. In nucleotides, the CDR3 is TGCGCCAGCAGCGAAGGGACAGGGAACTATGGCTACACCTTC. Its translation is CASSEGTGNYGYTF.

This chain links TRBV6-5 with TRBJ2-7; TRBD1 agrees at 9 bases. This CDR3 is built from 14 residues. Trimming took 7 bases from V and 5 from J; bases not matched to a gene: 9. Germline assignment: CDR1 MNHEY and CDR2 SVGAGI. CDR3 nucleotides: TGTGCCAGCACCCGCGGGACAGGGTTTCACGAGCAGTACTTC. It is translated as CASTRGTGFHEQYF.

The CDR3 reads CASSLDISGLAVVGELFF. CDR3 nucleotide sequence: TGTGCCAGCAGCTTAGACATTTCCGGACTAGCGGTGGTTGGGGAGCTGTTTTTT. The rearrangement links TRBV5-4 to TRBJ2-2, with 10 positions matching TRBD2. Germline assignment: CDR1 SGHNT and CDR2 YYREEE (reference sequence). CDR3 size: 18 residues. Trimming removed 2 bases from V and 8 bases from J; junction bases left unmatched: 15. Together with reference TRBV5-4 and TRBJ2-2, the CDR3 gives the full variable domain: ETGVTQSPTHLIKTRGQQVTLRCSSQSGHNTVSWYQQALGQGPQFIFQYYREEENGRGNFPPRFSGLQFPNYSSELNVNALELDDSALYLCASSLDISGLAVVGELFFGEGSRLTVL.

V is TRBV14 and J is TRBJ2-3, with no clear D. Looked up from germline, CDR1 is SGHDN and CDR2 is FVKESK. Trimming removed 4 bases at V and 0 bases at J, with 11 bases between. There are 15 residues in the CDR3. The CDR3 is CASSPLLSSTDTQYF. The CDR3 nucleotides are TGTGCCAGCAGCCCCCTATTATCTAGCACAGATACGCAGTATTTT.